The 30 T cell receptor beta chains listed next were all sequenced from one sample in a study of cytotoxic CD8 clonotypes in ibrutinib-treated CLL. Measured with immunoSEQ multiplex PCR; TCRdb has only the in-frame clones, and not every one. Seen here are tens of thousands of clones, about 72% observed once, and the top ten hold 13%. Sequencing was performed on PBMCs, taken after 12 months of ibrutinib treatment. The source of these receptors is a human donor with chronic lymphocytic leukemia.

This rearrangement joins TRBV11-2 to TRBJ2-7, with a possible D match to TRBD2 (5 bases). CDR1 is SGHAT, CDR2 FQNNGV, per germline. The CDR3 contains 14 residues. V lost 2 bases, J lost 6 bases, and 14 bases lay in between. The CDR3 DNA reads TGTGCCAGCAGCTTAACGAGGGTGCCTGGCGAGCAGTACTTC. It encodes CASSLTRVPGEQYF.

The V call is TRBV5-5, the J call TRBJ2-1; TRBD2 matches at 7 bases. This CDR3 is built from 15 residues. The V segment lost 2 bases and the J segment 5 bases; nucleotides outside the gene matches: 7. In germline, CDR1 is SGHKS, CDR2 YYEKEE (reference sequence). The CDR3 nucleotides read TGTGCCAGCAGCTTTTTAGCGGGTCTAAACAATGAGCAGTTCTTC. Translating it yields CASSFLAGLNNEQFF. Supplemented by reference TRBV5-5 and TRBJ2-1, the full variable domain reads DAGVTQSPTHLIKTRGQQVTLRCSPISGHKSVSWYQQVLGQGPQFIFQYYEKEERGRGNFPDRFSARQFPNYSSELNVNALLLGDSALYLCASSFLAGLNNEQFFGPGTRLTVL.

This chain joins TRBV18 and TRBJ1-4; tentative D call: TRBD1 (6 bases). V was pared by 2 bases and J by 7 bases, with 17 bases between. This CDR3 comprises 16 residues. From germline, CDR1 is KGHSH and CDR2 LQKENI. The DNA of the CDR3 is TGTGCCAGCTCACCAGGTTGGGGGCGGGATGCTGAAAAACTGTTTTTT. Its protein is CASSPGWGRDAEKLFF.

This clone was seen once. One end of the junction does not line up with germline, which may come from a read error. The V and J genes are TRBV5-4 and TRBJ1-2; TRBD1 might be the D (5 bases). The CDR3 runs 15 residues. The germline gives CDR1 SGHNT, CDR2 YYREEE (reference sequence). CDR3 amino acids: CASSQDRSGYYGYTF. Written as DNA, the CDR3 is TGCGCCAGCAGCCAAGATAGGTCAGGGTACTATGGCTACACCTTC.

This clone was picked up a small number of times. V gene TRBV4-3 combines with J gene TRBJ1-2, with no clear D. The V end was cut by 1 base, the J end by 2 bases, with 11 bases between. Germline V gene lookup returns CDR1 LGHNA and CDR2 YSLEER. The CDR3 is made up of 15 amino acids. CDR3 sequence: CASSQVSTANYGYTF. DNA of the CDR3: TGCGCCAGCAGCCAAGTCAGCACGGCGAACTATGGCTACACCTTC.

The V gene is TRBV6-5, the J gene TRBJ2-5; 7 bases line up with TRBD2. This CDR3 is built from 13 residues. Trimming cost V 6 bases and J 3 bases; bases outside gene matches: 4. Germline loops: CDR1 MNHEY, CDR2 SVGAGI. The CDR3 is CASRRLAEETQYF. As DNA, the CDR3 is TGTGCCAGCAGACGACTAGCCGAAGAGACCCAGTACTTC.

The table lists this clone with a few counts. The chain combines TRBV28 with TRBJ2-2, with D possibly TRBD2 on 6 matching bases. Germline V lookup: CDR1 MDHEN, CDR2 SYDVKM. Trimming removed 3 bases at V and 6 bases at J, with 14 bases between. This CDR3 region has 15 residues. The CDR3 here is CASSFPAGRPGELFF. The CDR3 DNA sequence: TGTGCCAGCAGTTTCCCTGCGGGGCGGCCCGGGGAGCTGTTTTTT.

This clone has just a few counts. The chain couples TRBV7-9 to TRBJ2-7; 9 nucleotides agree with TRBD1. V shed 5 bases and J 5 bases; nucleotides not matched to a gene: 7. The CDR3 contains 14 residues. Germline V gives CDR1 SEHNR, CDR2 FQNEAQ (reference sequence). In DNA, the CDR3 is TGTGCCAGCAGCGCCGGGACAGGGAACAACGAGCAGTACTTC. Translating it yields CASSAGTGNNEQYF.

The count of this clone is one. This sequence joins TRBV5-4 and TRBJ1-3, with a possible D match to TRBD1 (6 bases). The CDR3 runs 15 residues. V was pared by 4 bases and J by 2 bases, with 13 bases between. CDR1 SGHNT and CDR2 YYREEE come from the germline V gene (reference sequence). The chain's CDR3 is CASSEDRLPGNTIYF. In DNA, the CDR3 is TGTGCCAGCAGCGAAGACAGGCTCCCTGGAAACACCATATATTTT.

The J gene is TRBJ2-7, the V gene TRBV2; 9 bases match TRBD2. This CDR3 is built from 15 residues. With V trimmed by 6 bases and J by 11 bases, 17 bases remained unmatched. Germline-derived CDR1 and CDR2 are SNHLY and FYNNEI. The CDR3 is CASSPGLAFFSEEYF. CDR3 nucleotides: TGTGCCAGCAGCCCAGGACTAGCGTTTTTTTCTGAAGAGTACTTC.

This chain uses TRBV5-1 with TRBJ2-1; 7 nucleotides line up with TRBD2. Looked up from germline, CDR1 is SGHRS and CDR2 is YFSETQ. There are 14 residues in the CDR3. After removal of 0 bases from V and 9 bases from J, the junction contained 6 bases not matched to a gene. The chain's CDR3 is CASSLVALAAEQFF. CDR3 nucleotides: TGCGCCAGCAGCTTGGTAGCGCTAGCGGCTGAGCAGTTCTTC. Full variable domain (missing parts from reference TRBV5-1 and TRBJ2-1): KAGVTQTPRYLIKTRGQQVTLSCSPISGHRSVSWYQQTPGQGLQFLFEYFSETQRNKGNFPGRFSGRQFSNSRSEMNVSTLELGDSALYLCASSLVALAAEQFFGPGTRLTVL.

V usage is TRBV4-2 and J usage is TRBJ2-5, with 7 bases fitting TRBD2. The CDR3 is 15 residues long. The trim removed 4 bases at V and 4 bases at J, leaving 9 bases unmatched. Germline CDR1 is LGHNA and CDR2 is YNFKEQ. This CDR3 reads CASSLNPGGTETQYF. DNA of the CDR3: TGTGCCAGCAGCCTAAACCCGGGGGGAACAGAGACCCAGTACTTC.

V usage is TRBV7-9 and J usage is TRBJ1-2; 8 bases align to TRBD1. Per germline, CDR1 SEHNR and CDR2 FQNEAQ (reference sequence). The junction had 9 bases not matched to a gene; V was cut back by 5 bases and J by 4 bases. CDR3 size: 15 residues. The CDR3 DNA reads TGTGCCAGCAGCCCTAAGGGGACAGGAGCCTATGGCTACACCTTC. Its protein is CASSPKGTGAYGYTF.

This clone has only a few counts. The CDR3 DNA reads TGTGCCAGCAGCTTTGTGGGGACGGACCAGTACTTC. It is translated as CASSFVGTDQYF. The chain couples TRBV7-2 to TRBJ2-7, with D perhaps TRBD1 or TRBD2 (5 bases each). Per the germline V gene, CDR1 is SGHTA and CDR2 is FQGNSA. The length of the CDR3 is 12 residues. Trimming pared 3 bases from V and 10 bases from J, leaving 13 bases between.

V is TRBV7-9 and J is TRBJ1-4; possibly TRBD1 for D (5 bases). CDR3 length: 16 residues. V was shortened by 5 bases and J by 4 bases, with 17 bases between the two germline ends. Looked up from germline, CDR1 is SEHNR and CDR2 is FQNEAQ (reference sequence). The CDR3 protein is CASSDPPGHNNEKLFF. The CDR3 nucleotides are TGTGCCAGCAGCGACCCCCCCGGACACAATAATGAAAAACTGTTTTTT.

The chain recombines TRBV6-5 with TRBJ2-1, with 9 positions matching TRBD2. Germline CDR1 and CDR2: MNHEY and SVGAGI. The CDR3 contains 15 residues. V lost 7 bases, J lost 7 bases, and 11 bases stayed unmatched. Written as DNA, the CDR3 is TGTGCCAGCACCCAAGGGCTAGCGGGAATAAATGAGCAGTTCTTC. Its translation: CASTQGLAGINEQFF.

The rearrangement links TRBV4-3 to TRBJ2-1, with 7 bases matching TRBD2. CDR3 length equals 15 residues. CDR1 and CDR2 (germline): LGHNA, YSLEER. With V trimmed by 0 bases and J by 2 bases, 1 base remained unmatched. The CDR3 nucleotides are TGCGCCAGCAGCCAAGAGAGCGGGGCCTACAATGAGCAGTTCTTC. Its protein is CASSQESGAYNEQFF.

The CDR3 reads CASRRTAPLEGYTF. In nucleotides, the CDR3 is TGTGCCAGTCGACGGACAGCCCCCCTGGAAGGCTACACCTTC. The rearrangement joins TRBV19 to TRBJ1-2; weak D call: TRBD1 (6 bases). Germline V CDR1 and CDR2: LNHDA, SQIVND (reference sequence). Trimming removed 8 bases at V and 8 bases at J, with 21 bases between. The CDR3 is 14 residues long.

The sample holds a few counts of this clone. The gene calls are TRBV30 and TRBJ2-3; tentatively, D is TRBD2 (6 bases). CDR1 is GTSNPN and CDR2 is SVGIG in the germline V gene (reference sequence). Trimming shortened V by 2 bases and J by 6 bases, and 12 bases separated the two germline ends. This CDR3 contains 13 residues. The CDR3 nucleotides are TGTGCCTGGAGTAATCTAGCGCGGGATACGCAGTATTTT. Translation gives CAWSNLARDTQYF.

The chain joins TRBV27 to TRBJ2-7; 7 bases map to TRBD1. The J segment lost 1 base and the V segment lost 0 bases, leaving 9 bases of the junction unmatched. Per the germline V gene, CDR1 is MNHEY and CDR2 is SMNVEV (reference sequence). This CDR3 is 17 amino acids long. The CDR3: CASSLSFYRDRSYEQYF. The CDR3 coding sequence is TGTGCCAGCAGTTTATCGTTCTACCGGGACAGATCCTACGAGCAGTACTTC.

The chain has TRBV5-1 and TRBJ2-1, with 10 bases identical to TRBD2. The CDR3 runs to 18 residues. The germline CDR1 and CDR2 sequences are SGHRS and YFSETQ. J gave up 0 bases and V 0 bases, and 6 bases lay outside the gene matches. Here the CDR3 DNA reads TGCGCCAGCAGCTTGGCGGTACTAGCGGGGTTCTCCTACAATGAGCAGTTCTTC. This gives the protein CASSLAVLAGFSYNEQFF. Supplemented by reference TRBV5-1 and TRBJ2-1, the full variable domain reads KAGVTQTPRYLIKTRGQQVTLSCSPISGHRSVSWYQQTPGQGLQFLFEYFSETQRNKGNFPGRFSGRQFSNSRSEMNVSTLELGDSALYLCASSLAVLAGFSYNEQFFGPGTRLTVL.

This clone was seen a few times. In DNA, the CDR3 is TGTGCCAGTAGTATCCTAGGCTATGGCTACACCTTC. It encodes CASSILGYGYTF. This chain connects TRBV19 to TRBJ1-2; D not certain. Trimming left V 3 bases short and J 4 bases short, with 6 bases between. Looked up from germline, CDR1 is LNHDA and CDR2 is SQIVND (reference sequence). This CDR3 is built from 12 residues.

J is TRBJ2-1 and V is TRBV28; D perhaps matches TRBD2 (5 bases). The V gene's germline CDR1 is MDHEN and CDR2 SYDVKM. The ends were cut back, 2 bases at V and 1 base at J, with 15 bases in the middle. There are 17 residues in the CDR3. The CDR3 reads CASSLIGIRGSYNEQFF. The CDR3 DNA follows: TGTGCCAGCAGTTTAATTGGCATACGGGGATCCTACAATGAGCAGTTCTTC.

V and J are TRBV27 and TRBJ2-1; 8 bases are a match to TRBD2. V trimming: 5 bases; J trimming: 5 bases; junction bases outside the gene matches: 11. Germline loops: CDR1 MNHEY, CDR2 SMNVEV (reference sequence). CDR3 length: 16 residues. Written as DNA, the CDR3 is TGTGCCAGCAGTCCCGGGAGGGGAATAGCGAACAATGAGCAGTTCTTC. Translation: CASSPGRGIANNEQFF.

This clone has just a few counts. The CDR3 DNA sequence: TGCGCCAGCAGCCGACTAGCGGGAGGGAAGGATGAGCAGTTCTTC. This gives the protein CASSRLAGGKDEQFF. V and J are TRBV5-1 and TRBJ2-1; 14 bases map to TRBD2. CDR1 SGHRS and CDR2 YFSETQ come from the germline V gene. The CDR3 is made up of 15 amino acids. V shed 4 bases, J shed 8 bases, and the junction held 5 bases outside the gene matches.

The rearrangement links TRBV6-6 to TRBJ2-7; TRBD2 is a possible D gene (5 bases). V gave up 7 bases and J gave up 0 bases, with 13 bases separating them. Looked up from germline, CDR1 is MNHNY and CDR2 is SVGAGI (reference sequence). The CDR3 is made up of 14 amino acids. The CDR3 sequence is CASNPGTTSYEQYF. Here the CDR3 DNA reads TGTGCCAGCAATCCGGGAACTACCTCCTACGAGCAGTACTTC.

Written as DNA, the CDR3 is TGTGCCAGCAGTTACTCGGACAGTTTTTACAATGAGCAGTTCTTC. Protein sequence: CASSYSDSFYNEQFF. The chain has TRBV6-5 and TRBJ2-1; weak D call: TRBD1 (6 bases). V was trimmed by 0 bases and J by 4 bases, leaving 10 bases between them. This CDR3 is built from 15 residues. CDR1 and CDR2 from the germline V gene are MNHEY and SVGAGI.

The chain has TRBV4-3 and TRBJ1-1; tentative D call: TRBD1 (6 bases). CDR1 and CDR2 from the germline V gene are LGHNA and YSLEER. This CDR3 spans 14 amino acids. With 3 bases removed from V and 4 bases from J, the gap between germline ends came to 12 bases. The CDR3 sequence: CASSHPRQATEAFF. The CDR3 DNA follows: TGCGCCAGCAGCCACCCGCGACAGGCCACTGAAGCTTTCTTT.

This clone was observed a single time. The chain has TRBV7-6 and TRBJ1-3, with D possibly matching TRBD1 (5 bases). The CDR3 length is 19 residues. Germline V CDR1 and CDR2: SGHVS, FNYEAQ. V gave up 2 bases and J gave up 0 bases, with 20 bases separating them. CDR3 protein: CASSLRVGRDVSSGNTIYF. DNA of the CDR3: TGTGCCAGCAGCTTAAGAGTGGGCAGGGACGTCAGCTCTGGAAACACCATATATTTT.

This clone was picked up a small number of times. J is TRBJ2-7 and V is TRBV19; D is unclear. CDR3 length equals 14 residues. Germline CDR1 reads LNHDA; CDR2 reads SQIVND (reference sequence). Trimming removed 1 base at V and 2 bases at J, with 9 bases between. CDR3 amino acids: CASSIVLGTYEQYF. The CDR3 DNA reads TGTGCCAGTAGTATAGTACTGGGAACCTACGAGCAGTACTTC.